The 12 T cell receptor beta chains presented below share a single source sample, sequenced in a study of T cell responses to AZD1222 COVID-19 vaccine. Sequenced by immunoSEQ multiplex PCR; TCRdb stores in-frame clones only, minus some. The profile covers over 120,000 clones, with more than 90% appearing a single time and approximately 1.5% taken by the ten largest. The sample was peripheral blood, taken on day 0 of AZD1222 vaccination. The receptors shown here come from an adult in good health.

V is TRBV6-5 and J is TRBJ1-4; weak D call: TRBD1 (6 bases). This CDR3 has 14 residues. The V and J ends lost 6 bases and 2 bases respectively, with 10 bases between them. CDR1 and CDR2 from the germline V gene are MNHEY and SVGAGI. CDR3 in DNA: TGTGCCAGCAGCCAGGGGTACACTAATGAAAAACTGTTTTTT. As protein: CASSQGYTNEKLFF.

The chain has TRBV4-1 and TRBJ1-5, with D perhaps TRBD1 (6 bases). Trimming left V 3 bases short and J 0 bases short, with 18 bases between. The length of the CDR3 is 18 residues. The germline CDR1 and CDR2 sequences are MGHRA and YSYEKL. The CDR3 region is CASSHQLPGAHSNQPQHF. The CDR3 DNA is TGCGCCAGCAGCCACCAATTGCCAGGGGCCCATAGCAATCAGCCCCAGCATTTT.

The chain recombines TRBV2 with TRBJ2-7, with 8 bases matching TRBD1. CDR1 SNHLY and CDR2 FYNNEI come from the germline V gene. The junction had 6 bases not matched to a gene; V was cut back by 5 bases and J by 3 bases. CDR3 length: 14 residues. The CDR3 DNA follows: TGTGCCAGCAGTCCCCGGACAGGGCTCTACGAGCAGTACTTC. The encoded protein is CASSPRTGLYEQYF.

The V gene is TRBV19, the J gene TRBJ1-5, with 8 nucleotides matching TRBD1. Germline-derived CDR1 and CDR2 are LNHDA and SQIVND (reference sequence). The trim removed 0 bases at V and 0 bases at J, leaving 10 bases unmatched. The CDR3 covers 19 residues. This CDR3 reads CASSIERDRSPYSNQPQHF. CDR3 nucleotide sequence: TGTGCCAGTAGTATAGAGAGGGACAGGTCCCCTTATAGCAATCAGCCCCAGCATTTT.

The rearrangement joins TRBV3-1 (or the pseudogene TRBV3-2) to TRBJ1-2; 9 nucleotides agree with TRBD1. The V gene end was trimmed by 3 bases and the J gene end by 8 bases; junction bases not matched to a gene: 10. The CDR3 extends over 15 amino acids. Germline-derived CDR1 and CDR2 are LGHDT and YNNKEL (reference sequence). The CDR3 DNA follows: TGTGCCAGCAGCCAGACAACAGGGGGCGCCCACGGCTACACCTTC. Translated, it gives CASSQTTGGAHGYTF.

J is TRBJ2-3 and V is TRBV5-1; 12 bases align to TRBD2. J was trimmed by 4 bases and V by 4 bases; bases with no gene match: 19. CDR1 SGHRS and CDR2 YFSETQ come from the germline V gene. This CDR3 is 20 amino acids long. CDR3 nucleotide sequence: TGCGCCAGCAGCCTGGGGAGAGGACTAGCGGGATTATTACGACCAGATACGCAGTATTTT. It is translated as CASSLGRGLAGLLRPDTQYF.

This chain uses TRBV11-3 with TRBJ2-1; no clear D. V lost 1 base and J lost 9, with 13 bases in between. The CDR3 loop spans 14 amino acids. Germline loops: CDR1 SGHNT, CDR2 YENEEA. DNA for the CDR3: TGTGCCAGCAGCTTAGGTTCATTAATGAGTGAGCAGTTCTTC. As protein: CASSLGSLMSEQFF.

This chain connects TRBV10-1 to TRBJ2-7; D not certain. V lost 0 bases and J 7 bases, leaving 10 bases between the germline ends. The germline CDR1 and CDR2 sequences are WNHNN and SYGVQD (reference sequence). The CDR3 covers 13 residues. Here the CDR3 DNA reads TGCGCCAGCAGTGAGTCGATTCCTGGGGAGCAGTACTTC. It is translated as CASSESIPGEQYF.

The V gene is TRBV6-2 or TRBV6-3, the J gene TRBJ2-7, with D perhaps TRBD2 (6 bases). V lost 2 bases to trimming and J lost 4 bases, with 9 bases between them. Germline values: CDR1 MNHEY, CDR2 SVGEGT. CDR3 length equals 13 residues. CDR3 amino acids: CASSYGGEYEQYF. The CDR3 nucleotides are TGTGCCAGCAGTTACGGCGGGGAATACGAGCAGTACTTC.

This chain joins TRBV10-1 and TRBJ2-2, with D unresolved. The CDR3 totals 14 residues. Trimming pared 2 bases from V and 1 base from J, leaving 5 bases between. In germline, CDR1 is WNHNN, CDR2 SYGVQD (reference sequence). The CDR3 reads CASSEALNTGELFF. As DNA, the CDR3 is TGCGCCAGCAGTGAGGCCTTGAACACCGGGGAGCTGTTTTTT.

This clone was detected once. The V gene is TRBV7-2, the J gene TRBJ2-3; no firm D call. The length of the CDR3 is 13 residues. From germline, CDR1 is SGHTA and CDR2 FQGNSA. V lost 1 base to trimming and J lost 4 bases, with 6 bases between them. The DNA of the CDR3 is TGTGCCAGCAGCTTAGGTCCCCCAGATACGCAGTATTTT. Its protein is CASSLGPPDTQYF.

The genes are TRBV5-5 and TRBJ2-4, with a possible D match to TRBD2 (6 bases). CDR1 is SGHKS and CDR2 is YYEKEE in the germline V gene (reference sequence). The V end lost 1 base, the J end lost 9 bases, and 20 bases lay between the germline ends. The CDR3 is 16 amino acids. As DNA, the CDR3 is TGTGCCAGCAGCTTGAGGGGCTATCCGGGGGTAGGCATTCAGTACTTC. Translated: CASSLRGYPGVGIQYF.